Below, 21 T cell receptor beta chains from the same sample are listed, as sequenced in a study of blood T cells in healthy people across ages. A second roughly 6 to 11 cycle PCR used barcoded and J-beta primers. One entry per CDR3 protein results from TCRdb running MiXCR on the 5' RACE reads. The table shows roughly 930,000 distinct CDR3 sequences, with about 48% occurring only once. Sequenced: blood. All receptors derive from a man aged 30-40 years in good health.

The chain is built from TRBV20-1 and TRBJ2-5; 9 bases fit TRBD1. In germline, CDR1 is DFQATT, CDR2 SNEGSKA (reference sequence). Trimming removed 2 bases from V and 5 bases from J; junction bases left unmatched: 6. The CDR3 length is 14 residues. The CDR3 DNA reads TGCAGTGCTAGATCCGGGACAGGGCGGGAGACCCAGTACTTC. Translated: CSARSGTGRETQYF.

This clonotype occurred a few times. This rearrangement joins TRBV14 to TRBJ2-3, with unresolved D. V lost 4 bases and J 8 bases, leaving 13 bases between the germline ends. Per germline, CDR1 SGHDN and CDR2 FVKESK. CDR3 length: 13 amino acids. Written as DNA, the CDR3 is TGTGCCAGCAGCCCAACCGGTGGTGGTACGCAGTATTTT. Translated: CASSPTGGGTQYF.

V is TRBV5-1 and J is TRBJ2-1, with TRBD2 matching 9 bases. Germline assignment: CDR1 SGHRS and CDR2 YFSETQ. V lost 0 bases, J lost 15 bases, and 10 bases stayed unmatched. The CDR3 is made up of 14 amino acids. The CDR3 coding sequence is TGCGCCAGCAGCTTGGGTACTAGCGGGCCGCCGGCGTTCTTC. This codes for CASSLGTSGPPAFF.

The chain links TRBV6-4 to TRBJ1-6, with D maybe TRBD1 (5 bases). V was pared by 3 bases and J by 5 bases, with 11 bases between. Germline V gene lookup returns CDR1 MRHNA and CDR2 SNTAGT. This CDR3 comprises 15 residues. This CDR3 reads CASSESGQNNSPLHF. In nucleotides, the CDR3 is TGTGCCAGCAGTGAATCTGGACAAAATAATTCACCCCTCCACTTT.

This clonotype was seen a few times. V is TRBV12-3 or TRBV12-4 and J is TRBJ2-5, with TRBD2 matching over 7 bases. Trimming cost V 6 bases and J 2 bases; bases outside gene matches: 9. The CDR3 consists of 15 residues. The DNA for the CDR3 is TGTGCCAGCAGCCTCCAGCGGGGACTTCAAGAGACCCAGTACTTC. Encoded protein: CASSLQRGLQETQYF.

V and J are TRBV5-1 and TRBJ2-1, with D tentatively TRBD1 or TRBD2 (6 bases each). Trimming took off 4 bases at V and 3 bases at J, with 17 bases between the two ends. Looked up from germline, CDR1 is SGHRS and CDR2 is YFSETQ. The CDR3 is 16 amino acids. CDR3 nucleotide sequence: TGCGCCAGCAGCGACCCTGGGGGCGGGAACTACAATGAGCAGTTCTTC. Amino acids: CASSDPGGGNYNEQFF.

In its sample, this clonotype was seen many times. This sequence joins TRBV6-2 or TRBV6-3 and TRBJ2-6, with D possibly being TRBD2 (6 bases). Trimming took off 6 bases at V and 1 base at J, with 10 bases between the two ends. The CDR3 sequence is 15 residues long. Germline CDR1 MNHEY, CDR2 SVGEGT. DNA of the CDR3: TGTGCCAGCAGCCGACTAGATTCTGGGGCCAACGTCCTGACTTTC. This encodes CASSRLDSGANVLTF.

The rearrangement joins TRBV6-5 to TRBJ1-2; 7 bases are a match to TRBD1. The CDR3 contains 15 residues. V lost 2 bases to trimming and J lost 5 bases; unmatched junction nucleotides: 8. Germline assignment: CDR1 MNHEY and CDR2 SVGAGI. CDR3: CASSYAGTVNYGYTF. The CDR3 coding sequence is TGTGCCAGCAGTTACGCCGGGACAGTCAATTATGGCTACACCTTC.

This chain joins TRBV29-1 and TRBJ2-1, with TRBD2 identical over 7 bases. The V and J ends lost 7 bases and 7 bases, in that order; junction bases with no gene match: 13. The CDR3 contains 14 residues. Germline lookup yields CDR1 SQVTM and CDR2 ANQGSEA. In DNA form, the CDR3 reads TGCAGCGCAAAAGGGAGGGCTCTAAGGAATGAGCAGTTCTTC. It encodes CSAKGRALRNEQFF.

This chain joins TRBV5-1 and TRBJ1-4; 7 positions match TRBD1. V was pared by 7 bases and J by 4 bases, with 4 bases of the junction left unmatched. Germline loops: CDR1 SGHRS, CDR2 YFSETQ. CDR3 size: 13 residues. CDR3 coding DNA: TGCGCCAGCGGGACAGAAAATAATGAAAAACTGTTTTTT. Translated: CASGTENNEKLFF.

The chain carries TRBV9 and TRBJ2-1; possibly TRBD2 for D (5 bases). CDR3 size: 14 residues. From germline, CDR1 is SGDLS and CDR2 YYNGEE. Trimming pared 5 bases from V and 7 bases from J, leaving 16 bases between. CDR3 nucleotide sequence: TGTGCCAGCAGTACCAATGAGGGAGTTAATGAGCAGTTCTTC. Translating it yields CASSTNEGVNEQFF. The variable domain in full, with the rest retrieved from reference TRBV9 and TRBJ2-1, is DSGVTQTPKHLITATGQRVTLRCSPRSGDLSVYWYQQSLDQGLQFLIQYYNGEERAKGNILERFSAQQFPDLHSELNLSSLELGDSALYFCASSTNEGVNEQFFGPGTRLTVL.

The gene calls are TRBV12-3 or TRBV12-4 and TRBJ1-1; the D gene is possibly TRBD1 (5 bases). Trimming removed 10 bases at V and 1 base at J, with 13 bases between. CDR3 length: 13 residues. The DNA of the CDR3 is TGTGCCAACTCGGCAACAGGGAACACTGAAGCTTTCTTT. It specifies CANSATGNTEAFF.

The chain carries TRBV10-3 and TRBJ2-4; D uncertain. Germline V gene sequence: CDR1 ENHRY, CDR2 SYGVKD. This CDR3 comprises 11 residues. V was cut by 0 bases and J by 15 bases, with 9 bases left in between. CDR3 sequence reads: CAISESDVWYF. The DNA for the CDR3 is TGTGCCATCAGTGAGTCGGACGTCTGGTACTTC.

This clonotype has a handful of counts. CDR3 nucleotide sequence: TGTGCCAGCAGTTTAGGGGACAAAGAGACCCAGTACTTC. This sequence encodes CASSLGDKETQYF. This rearrangement joins TRBV12-3 or TRBV12-4 to TRBJ2-5; a possible D gene is TRBD1 (6 bases). This CDR3 contains 13 residues. The V end was cut by 1 base, the J end by 3 bases, with 6 bases between.

The chain couples TRBV7-6 to TRBJ2-4; TRBD1 is a possible D gene (6 bases). The CDR3 has 18 amino acids. The germline CDR1 and CDR2 sequences are SGHVS and FNYEAQ. Trimming pared 3 bases from V and 1 base from J, leaving 19 bases between. CDR3 coding DNA: TGTGCCAGCAGCTTCGACCATGAGGGGGTTGGGGCCAAAAACATTCAGTACTTC. Amino acids: CASSFDHEGVGAKNIQYF. The full variable domain, completed using reference TRBV7-6 and TRBJ2-4, is GAGVSQSPRYKVTKRGQDVALRCDPISGHVSLYWYRQALGQGPEFLTYFNYEAQQDKSGLPNDRFSAERPEGSISTLTIQRTEQRDSAMYRCASSFDHEGVGAKNIQYFGAGTRLSVL.

The genes are TRBV4-2 and TRBJ1-5; 8 bases fit TRBD1. Germline V lookup: CDR1 LGHNA, CDR2 YNFKEQ. V lost 2 bases to trimming and J lost 0 bases; unmatched junction nucleotides: 3. The CDR3 has 16 amino acids. CDR3 sequence: CASSQFTGGSNQPQHF. CDR3 nucleotide sequence: TGTGCCAGCAGCCAATTTACAGGGGGTAGCAATCAGCCCCAGCATTTT.

In this sample, this clonotype turned up a few times. The chain joins TRBV7-8 to TRBJ2-5; D possibly matches TRBD1 or TRBD2 (5 bases each). V shed 3 bases and J shed 5 bases, with 10 bases lying between them. This CDR3 is built from 13 residues. Germline V gene sequence: CDR1 SGHVS, CDR2 FQNEAQ. The CDR3 DNA is TGTGCCAGCAGCTTTGTGGGGGTGGAGACCCAGTACTTC. This gives the protein CASSFVGVETQYF. Based on the CDR3 plus reference TRBV7-8 and TRBJ2-5, the full variable domain is GAGVSQSPRYKVAKRGQDVALRCDPISGHVSLFWYQQALGQGPEFLTYFQNEAQLDKSGLPSDRFFAERPEGSVSTLKIQRTQQEDSAVYLCASSFVGVETQYFGPGTRLLVL.

The CDR3 loop is CASSLDQLISRDTQYF. As DNA, the CDR3 is TGTGCCAGCTCACTTGACCAGCTTATTTCCAGAGATACGCAGTATTTT. The chain carries TRBV18 and TRBJ2-3, with no clear D. The CDR3 runs to 16 residues. Germline V gene data show CDR1 as KGHSH and CDR2 as LQKENI. Trimming took off 4 bases at V and 5 bases at J, with 19 bases between the two ends.

This clonotype has more than one count but fewer than ten. This chain uses TRBV27 with TRBJ1-2, with 7 bases that match TRBD1. From germline, CDR1 is MNHEY and CDR2 SMNVEV (reference sequence). The CDR3 length is 14 residues. V shed 3 bases, J shed 4 bases, and the junction held 5 bases outside the gene matches. CDR3 sequence: CASSFDRDGYGYTF. The CDR3 DNA reads TGTGCCAGCAGTTTTGACAGGGATGGCTATGGCTACACCTTC.

The CDR3 region is CASTPLEGTGEGYEQYF. The CDR3 region has the DNA TGTGCCAGCACCCCCTTAGAAGGAACAGGGGAGGGCTACGAGCAGTACTTC. The chain joins TRBV9 to TRBJ2-7; D tentatively fits TRBD1 or TRBD2 (7 bases each). Germline CDR1 reads SGDLS; CDR2 reads YYNGEE. This CDR3 region has 17 residues. V lost 6 bases and J lost 3, with 25 bases in between. The complete variable domain, with remaining parts taken from reference TRBV9 and TRBJ2-7, reads DSGVTQTPKHLITATGQRVTLRCSPRSGDLSVYWYQQSLDQGLQFLIQYYNGEERAKGNILERFSAQQFPDLHSELNLSSLELGDSALYFCASTPLEGTGEGYEQYFGPGTRLTVT.

CDR3 in DNA: TGCAGTGCAAGCAGGGGCCACACCGGGGAGCTGTTTTTT. Protein: CSASRGHTGELFF. The chain couples TRBV20-1 to TRBJ2-2; D might be TRBD1 (6 bases). Germline V gene sequence: CDR1 DFQATT, CDR2 SNEGSKA (reference sequence). The CDR3 is made up of 13 amino acids. V was cut by 6 bases and J by 3 bases, with 11 bases left in between.